This passage covers 27 T cell receptor beta chains from one sample sequenced in a study of T cell repertoires in cytomegalovirus infection. TCRdb used MiXCR to reprocess the reads, holding one entry per CDR3 protein. The sample lists approximately 590,000 distinct CDR3 sequences, approximately 40% occurring once. The antigens for these receptors are not known. Sequencing used cultured PBMCs, obtained from culture after CMV antigen stimulation. Source of these receptors: a human donor in good health (CMV status not recorded). Some clones in this sample may be carry-over from other donors' samples.

The rearrangement uses TRBV7-9 and TRBJ1-3; D is ambiguous. This CDR3 comprises 15 residues. CDR1 and CDR2 from the germline V gene are SEHNR and FQNEAQ (reference sequence). V lost 1 base and J lost 0, with 7 bases in between. The CDR3 protein is CASSLVGSSGNTIYF. The CDR3 region has the DNA TGTGCCAGCAGCTTAGTGGGCAGCTCTGGAAACACCATATATTTT.

The chain combines TRBV12-3 or TRBV12-4 with TRBJ2-1, with D possibly called TRBD1 or TRBD2 (5 bases each). The V and J ends lost 2 bases and 0 bases respectively, with 14 bases between them. The CDR3 length is 17 residues. CDR3 sequence (DNA): TGTGCCAGCAGTTTATCTCCGGGACCGAGCTCCTACAATGAGCAGTTCTTC. Residues: CASSLSPGPSSYNEQFF.

Comments on this clonotype: A read error is possible here, since a much larger clone lies one base away. The gene calls are TRBV5-4 and TRBJ2-6; D unresolved. V was shortened by 3 bases and J by 2 bases, with 3 bases between the two germline ends. The CDR3 is 13 residues long. Germline V CDR1 and CDR2: SGHNT, YYREEE (reference sequence). The CDR3 here is CASSSTGANVLTF. The CDR3 region has the DNA TGTGCCAGCAGCTCCACTGGGGCCAACGTCCTGACTTTC. The entire variable domain, with the rest obtained from reference TRBV5-4 and TRBJ2-6, is as follows: ETGVTQSPTHLIKTRGQQVTLRCSSQSGHNTVSWYQQALGQGPQFIFQYYREEENGRGNFPPRFSGLQFPNYSSELNVNALELDDSALYLCASSSTGANVLTFGAGSRLTVL.

The sample holds a few counts of this clonotype. This chain connects TRBV20-1 to TRBJ2-3, with 11 bases identical to TRBD2. The CDR3 sequence is 13 residues long. Germline lookup yields CDR1 DFQATT and CDR2 SNEGSKA (reference sequence). V lost 7 bases, J lost 4 bases, and 4 bases stayed unmatched. The CDR3 DNA reads TGCAGTGTCACTAGCGGGGGCTCAGATACGCAGTATTTT. Amino acids: CSVTSGGSDTQYF.

In DNA, the CDR3 is TGTGCCATCAGTGACGGGACCGATTCCTACGAGCAGTACTTC. Translating it yields CAISDGTDSYEQYF. The gene calls are TRBV10-3 and TRBJ2-7; D assignment may be TRBD1 or TRBD2 (5 bases each). Per the germline V gene, CDR1 is ENHRY and CDR2 is SYGVKD. The CDR3 is 14 amino acids. Deletions cut 3 bases from V and 1 base from J, with 10 bases between.

V gene TRBV7-8 combines with J gene TRBJ2-6; D is undetermined. CDR3 size: 14 residues. Per germline, CDR1 SGHVS and CDR2 FQNEAQ. The germline V and J ends were trimmed by 5 bases and 1 base, with 6 bases remaining between them. The CDR3 is CASSHMSGANVLTF. CDR3 nucleotide sequence: TGTGCCAGCAGCCACATGTCTGGGGCCAACGTCCTGACTTTC. The complete variable domain, with remaining parts taken from reference TRBV7-8 and TRBJ2-6, reads GAGVSQSPRYKVAKRGQDVALRCDPISGHVSLFWYQQALGQGPEFLTYFQNEAQLDKSGLPSDRFFAERPEGSVSTLKIQRTQQEDSAVYLCASSHMSGANVLTFGAGSRLTVL.

V and J are TRBV7-8 and TRBJ1-3; unclear D gene. CDR1 and CDR2 from the germline V gene are SGHVS and FQNEAQ. Trimming pared 1 base from V and 10 bases from J, leaving 11 bases between. The CDR3 loop spans 13 amino acids. The CDR3, as DNA: TGTGCCAGCAGCTTAGTCGAGACTAGTACCATATATTTT. It specifies CASSLVETSTIYF.

V is TRBV27 and J is TRBJ2-1, with 8 bases lining up with TRBD2. Trimming took 6 bases from V and 6 from J; bases not matched to a gene: 4. CDR3 length equals 13 residues. Germline values: CDR1 MNHEY, CDR2 SMNVEV (reference sequence). DNA of the CDR3: TGTGCCAGCAGCGGGAGGGCCGGCAATGAGCAGTTCTTC. It is translated as CASSGRAGNEQFF.

This clonotype was detected a few times. This chain links TRBV2 with TRBJ1-2; perhaps TRBD1 as D (5 bases). The CDR3 consists of 15 residues. Germline CDR1 reads SNHLY; CDR2 reads FYNNEI. V gave up 8 bases and J gave up 5 bases, with 21 bases separating them. As DNA, the CDR3 is TGTGCCAGCCCCGTGGGTGGGGCCGTTAGATATGGCTACACCTTC. Its translation is CASPVGGAVRYGYTF.

This clonotype was counted a few times. The chain carries TRBV20-1 and TRBJ2-2; D ambiguous. V lost 3 bases and J 5 bases, leaving 7 bases between the germline ends. Germline CDR1 is DFQATT and CDR2 is SNEGSKA (reference sequence). CDR3 size: 12 residues. CDR3 loop: CSASPDTGELFF. The CDR3 region has the DNA TGCAGTGCTAGCCCGGATACCGGGGAGCTGTTTTTT.

This clonotype appeared a few times. The genes are TRBV10-3 and TRBJ2-3; 11 bases match TRBD2. The CDR3 totals 15 residues. Trimming took 3 bases from V and 7 from J; bases not matched to a gene: 6. Germline values: CDR1 ENHRY, CDR2 SYGVKD. The chain's CDR3 is CAISEGLAGGHTQYF. As DNA, the CDR3 is TGTGCCATCAGTGAAGGACTAGCGGGCGGCCATACGCAGTATTTT.

V gene TRBV12-3 or TRBV12-4 combines with J gene TRBJ1-1, with 9 bases lining up with TRBD1. This CDR3 is 17 amino acids long. The V gene end was trimmed by 6 bases and the J gene end by 0 bases; junction bases not matched to a gene: 11. The CDR3 region is CASSPQGAGNMNTEAFF. CDR3 sequence (DNA): TGTGCCAGCAGCCCACAGGGGGCGGGAAATATGAACACTGAAGCTTTCTTT.

The rearrangement uses TRBV11-2 and TRBJ1-3, with D uncertain. The V end lost 0 bases, the J end lost 0 bases, and 9 bases lay between the germline ends. This CDR3 is 16 amino acids long. Germline V lookup: CDR1 SGHAT, CDR2 FQNNGV. CDR3 nucleotide sequence: TGTGCCAGCAGCTTAGATTCGTCCGTCTCTGGAAACACCATATATTTT. Amino acids: CASSLDSSVSGNTIYF.

The chain uses TRBV7-9 and TRBJ2-6, with TRBD1 identical over 8 bases. CDR1 and CDR2 (germline): SEHNR, FQNEAQ (reference sequence). V trimming: 4 bases; J trimming: 4 bases; junction bases outside the gene matches: 9. The CDR3 has 17 amino acids. The CDR3 spells CASSSGTGLWGANVLTF. The CDR3 nucleotides read TGTGCCAGCAGCTCAGGGACAGGTCTATGGGGGGCCAACGTCCTGACTTTC. Complete variable domain (other parts from reference TRBV7-9 and TRBJ2-6): DTGVSQNPRHKITKRGQNVTFRCDPISEHNRLYWYRQTLGQGPEFLTYFQNEAQLEKSRLLSDRFSAERPKGSFSTLEIQRTEQGDSAMYLCASSSGTGLWGANVLTFGAGSRLTVL.

In this sample, this clonotype turned up many times. This sequence joins TRBV7-8 and TRBJ2-3, with 12 bases matching TRBD2. The CDR3 is 15 residues long. The germline V gene encodes CDR1 SGHVS and CDR2 FQNEAQ. The V gene end was trimmed by 7 bases and the J gene end by 2 bases; junction bases not matched to a gene: 4. CDR3 protein: CASIRLAGVTDTQYF. The CDR3 nucleotides read TGTGCCAGCATCAGACTAGCGGGGGTCACAGATACGCAGTATTTT.

CDR3 amino acids: CASSFRTGGISTDTQYF. CDR3 DNA sequence: TGTGCCAGCAGCTTCAGGACAGGGGGGATTAGCACAGATACGCAGTATTTT. The V gene is TRBV7-2, the J gene TRBJ2-3, with 10 nucleotides matching TRBD1. Germline CDR1 is SGHTA and CDR2 is FQGNSA. The CDR3 length is 17 residues. V shed 3 bases, J shed 0 bases, and the junction held 6 bases outside the gene matches.

The genes are TRBV6-1 and TRBJ2-7; 13 bases agree with TRBD2. The CDR3 contains 16 residues. The J segment lost 2 bases and the V segment lost 5 bases, leaving 6 bases of the junction unmatched. CDR1 is MNHNS, CDR2 SASEGT, per germline. The CDR3 loop is CASSRPGTSGAYEQYF. CDR3 nucleotides: TGTGCCAGCAGTCGCCCCGGGACTAGCGGGGCCTACGAGCAGTACTTC.

This sequence joins TRBV11-2 and TRBJ1-6; 7 nucleotides align to TRBD1. Germline loops: CDR1 SGHAT, CDR2 FQNNGV. CDR3 size: 15 residues. Trimming cost V 5 bases and J 9 bases; bases outside gene matches: 10. CDR3 region: CASSRTGTDISPLHF. The CDR3 DNA follows: TGTGCCAGCAGCCGGACCGGGACAGATATTTCACCCCTCCACTTT.

In its sample, this clonotype was seen once. This chain uses TRBV19 with TRBJ1-2; D may be TRBD1 (6 bases). Per the germline V gene, CDR1 is LNHDA and CDR2 is SQIVND (reference sequence). V was trimmed by 3 bases and J by 6 bases, leaving 20 bases between them. The CDR3 covers 16 residues. In DNA, the CDR3 is TGTGCCAGTAGTATCCCACAGGGCCACAGACTCCATGGCTACACCTTC. It specifies CASSIPQGHRLHGYTF.

V is TRBV6-6 and J is TRBJ2-3; 8 bases map to TRBD1. The CDR3 sequence is 14 residues long. V lost 2 bases and J lost 11; bases outside the gene matches: 9. Germline CDR1 MNHNY, CDR2 SVGAGI (reference sequence). In DNA, the CDR3 is TGTGCCAGCAGTTACCACAGGGGGGCAATCGGGCAGTATTTT. Translating gives CASSYHRGAIGQYF.

This clonotype appeared a few times. The V and J genes are TRBV6-2 or TRBV6-3 and TRBJ2-3; D call uncertain. Trimming took 8 bases from V and 0 from J, leaving 12 bases between them. This CDR3 is built from 14 residues. Germline CDR1 MNHEY, CDR2 SVGEGT. CDR3 DNA: TGTGCCAGCGGCTTAGCAATTAGCACAGATACGCAGTATTTT. This encodes CASGLAISTDTQYF.

The chain joins TRBV7-2 to TRBJ2-7, with D unresolved. V was shortened by 1 base and J by 6 bases, with 16 bases between the two germline ends. Germline-derived CDR1 and CDR2 are SGHTA and FQGNSA. The CDR3 runs to 15 residues. CDR3 residues: CASSLVGWVSSEQYF. The DNA of the CDR3 is TGTGCCAGCAGCTTAGTTGGCTGGGTGTCGAGCGAGCAGTACTTC.

The V and J genes are TRBV28 and TRBJ1-1; tentative D call: TRBD1 (6 bases). The germline V gene has CDR1 MDHEN and CDR2 SYDVKM. The length of the CDR3 is 14 residues. V lost 5 bases, J lost 1 base, and 11 bases lay in between. This chain's CDR3 is CASSITTGNTEAFF. CDR3 nucleotide sequence: TGTGCCAGCAGTATCACGACAGGGAACACTGAAGCTTTCTTT.

This clonotype was seen only a few times. The V and J genes are TRBV25-1 and TRBJ2-7, with 8 bases identical to TRBD1. This CDR3 spans 15 amino acids. Trimming cost V 1 base and J 2 bases; bases outside gene matches: 4. The germline CDR1 and CDR2 sequences are MGHDK and SYGVNS. The CDR3 loop is CASSESGGEAYEQYF. The CDR3 nucleotides are TGTGCCAGCAGTGAATCAGGGGGCGAGGCCTACGAGCAGTACTTC.

V usage is TRBV4-1 and J usage is TRBJ1-2; D unclear. Germline V gene data show CDR1 as MGHRA and CDR2 as YSYEKL. This CDR3 has 14 amino acids. V gave up 3 bases and J gave up 1 base, with 9 bases separating them. CDR3 residues: CASSHPQLNYGYTF. The CDR3 DNA reads as TGCGCCAGCAGCCATCCACAGCTTAACTATGGCTACACCTTC.

The gene calls are TRBV20-1 and TRBJ2-5, with 8 bases aligning to TRBD1. In germline, CDR1 is DFQATT, CDR2 SNEGSKA (reference sequence). V gave up 1 base and J gave up 5 bases; unmatched junction bases: 6. This CDR3 contains 14 residues. In nucleotides, the CDR3 is TGCAGTGCTAGAGCCTCAGGGGGCGTCGAGACCCAGTACTTC. Amino acids: CSARASGGVETQYF.

This clonotype turned up a few times. The chain combines TRBV20-1 with TRBJ2-3; a possible D gene is TRBD2 (5 bases). Germline V lookup: CDR1 DFQATT, CDR2 SNEGSKA (reference sequence). CDR3 length: 9 amino acids. V dropped 3 bases and J dropped 14 bases, with 9 bases sitting between them. The CDR3 nucleotides read TGCAGTGCTAGGGTCGAGGGGTATTTT. Translating gives CSARVEGYF.